A selection of T cell receptor beta chains follows, all from one sample in a study of blood T cell repertoires in COVID-19. The protocol was immunoSEQ multiplex PCR, while the TCRdb copy is restricted to in-frame clones and leaves out a portion. Of 180,000 or so clones in the sample, approximately 89% are singletons; the top ten hold roughly 2.6%. Sequencing was done on a sample of peripheral blood. All receptors derive from a man in his forties or fifties with active or convalescent COVID-19. Each CDR3 is given with its conserved first and last residue. D genes are given only for firm matches. Expanded clones are given a class, and other clones once, few, many or no size at all.

J gene	V gene	clone size	D gene	CDR3 protein	CDR3 DNA
TRBJ1-1	TRBV24-1	.	.	CATSDYSGGGTEAFF	TGTGCCACCAGTGATTACTCGGGGGGCGGCACTGAAGCTTTCTTT
TRBJ1-2	TRBV29-1	.	TRBD1	CSVDRGLGYTF	TGCAGCGTGGACAGGGGGCTTGGCTACACCTTC
TRBJ2-2	TRBV10-3	few	TRBD1	CAISDVGTGGSTGELFF	TGTGCCATCAGTGATGTCGGGACAGGGGGTAGCACCGGGGAGCTGTTTTTT
TRBJ1-5	TRBV28	.	TRBD1	CASSLGQPNQPQHF	TGTGCCAGCAGCCTGGGACAGCCGAATCAGCCCCAGCATTTT
TRBJ2-7	TRBV10-1	.	TRBD2	CASSRSGGEPYEQYF	TGCGCCAGCAGTCGATCCGGGGGGGAACCCTACGAGCAGTACTTC
TRBJ1-6	TRBV6-5	.	TRBD1	CASKSGQGVASPLHF	TGTGCCAGCAAGAGTGGACAGGGGGTTGCTTCACCCCTCCACTTT
TRBJ1-4	TRBV19	.	.	CASSMAGTEKLFF	TGTGCCAGTAGTATGGCGGGGACTGAAAAACTGTTTTTT
TRBJ2-7	TRBV3-1/TRBV3-2	once	TRBD2	CASSPPGLGSYEQYF	TGTGCCAGCAGCCCACCGGGACTAGGATCCTACGAGCAGTACTTC
TRBJ1-2	TRBV6-5	.	.	CASSYVFGGDNYGYTF	TGTGCCAGCAGTTACGTCTTTGGGGGCGACAACTATGGCTACACCTTC
TRBJ1-2	TRBV12-3/TRBV12-4	.	TRBD1	CASSQGQIYGYTF	TGTGCCAGCAGTCAGGGACAGATATATGGCTACACCTTC
TRBJ1-2	TRBV28	.	.	CASSLSPFF	TGTGCCAGCAGTTTGAGCCCGTTCTTC
TRBJ1-6	TRBV11-2	.	.	CASSFEPGVGDSPLHF	TGTGCCAGCAGCTTCGAGCCCGGGGTTGGGGATTCACCCCTCCACTTT
TRBJ2-2	TRBV4-1	.	TRBD1	CASSADRGRSGELFF	TGCGCCAGCAGCGCAGACAGGGGGCGCAGCGGGGAGCTGTTTTTT
TRBJ2-1	TRBV19	.	TRBD1	CASSTRTGNEQFF	TGTGCCAGTAGTACCCGGACAGGGAATGAGCAGTTCTTC
TRBJ1-4	TRBV9	.	TRBD1	CASSSTGGGEKLFF	TGTGCCAGCAGCTCGACAGGGGGCGGTGAAAAACTGTTTTTT
TRBJ2-7	TRBV5-4	few	TRBD2	CASSEAGGSLSYEQYF	TGTGCCAGCTCGGAAGCGGGGGGCTCCCTCTCCTACGAGCAGTACTTC
TRBJ1-5	TRBV30	.	.	CAWSTRGGQPQHF	TGTGCCTGGAGTACCAGAGGAGGCCAGCCCCAGCATTTT
TRBJ1-1	TRBV27	.	.	CASSLGSMNTEAFF	TGTGCCAGCAGTTTGGGTAGCATGAACACTGAAGCTTTCTTT
TRBJ1-1	TRBV12-3/TRBV12-4	.	.	CASSYGGLTEAFF	TGTGCCAGCAGTTACGGGGGGCTTACTGAAGCTTTCTTT
TRBJ2-7	TRBV4-3	.	.	CASSQDFTYEQYF	TGCGCCAGCAGCCAAGATTTCACCTACGAGCAGTACTTC
TRBJ2-3	TRBV7-6	.	TRBD2	CASSLTGGGALLDTQYF	TGTGCCAGCAGCTTGACCGGGGGAGGGGCCTTATTGGATACGCAGTATTTT
TRBJ1-2	TRBV2	.	TRBD1	CASRGDRGFTYGYTF	TGTGCCAGCAGGGGCGACAGGGGATTTACCTATGGCTACACCTTC
TRBJ2-6	TRBV6-5	few	TRBD1	CASSPDRGRANVLTF	TGTGCCAGCAGTCCCGACAGGGGTAGGGCCAACGTCCTGACTTTC
TRBJ2-7	TRBV3-1/TRBV3-2	.	TRBD1	CAPRGLGKRIYEQYF	TGTGCCCCCAGGGGGTTGGGGAAAAGAATTTACGAGCAGTACTTC
TRBJ2-5	TRBV5-4	.	.	CASSLSMGPQETQYF	TGTGCCAGCAGCTTGTCCATGGGGCCGCAAGAGACCCAGTACTTC
TRBJ1-6	TRBV7-2	.	.	CASSLGPGRRFSPLHF	TGTGCCAGCAGCTTAGGACCGGGTAGGAGATTTTCACCCCTCCACTTT